The source of this T cell receptor (beta chain) is a study of blood T cell repertoires in COVID-19. Looking at the study overall: Both acute and convalescent COVID-19 samples were obtained from the United States, Italy and Spain. PBMCs, B-cell-depleted T cells, or T cells provided the cDNA or gDNA that made up the material.

Germline-derived CDR1 and CDR2 are SGHDN and FVKESK. This CDR3 contains 17 residues. The J segment lost 7 bases and the V segment lost 8 bases, leaving 14 bases of the junction unmatched. This clone was found once. Study processing details: Amplified reference gene primers provided the basis for estimating nucleated cell counts. Sequencing was performed with immunoSEQ multiplex PCR; in TCRdb, only in-frame clones are kept and a portion is missing. D and trimming were read from the DNA, whereas the V and J calls and clone size are those reported in that table. The sample includes about 270,000 clones, 85% of them seen just once.

The sequence was obtained from a human donor in a cohort sampled during active COVID-19. This rearrangement joins TRBV14 to TRBJ2-1; 13 nucleotides match TRBD2. The specimen sequenced was peripheral blood. DNA of the CDR3: TGTGCCAGCGCTACTAATTTACTAGCGGGAGGGCTGAATGAGCAGTTCTTC. Its translation: CASATNLLAGGLNEQFF.